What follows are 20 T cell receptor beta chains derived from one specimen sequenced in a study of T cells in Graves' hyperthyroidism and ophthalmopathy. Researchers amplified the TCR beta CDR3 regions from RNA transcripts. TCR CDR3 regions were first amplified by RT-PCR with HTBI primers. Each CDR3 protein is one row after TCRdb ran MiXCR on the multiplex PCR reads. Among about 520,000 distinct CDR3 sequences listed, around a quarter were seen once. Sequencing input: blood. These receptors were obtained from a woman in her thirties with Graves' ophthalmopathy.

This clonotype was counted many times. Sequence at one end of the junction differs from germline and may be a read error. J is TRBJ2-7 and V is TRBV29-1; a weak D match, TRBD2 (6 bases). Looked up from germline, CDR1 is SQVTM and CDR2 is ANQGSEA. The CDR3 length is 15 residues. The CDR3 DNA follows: TGCAGCGTCGAAGAAAGGGGACTCAATTCCTACGAGCAGTACTTC. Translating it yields CSVEERGLNSYEQYF.

The CDR3 sequence is CASRVTGSQETQYF. In DNA form, the CDR3 reads TGTGCCAGCAGAGTTACAGGGTCCCAAGAGACCCAGTACTTC. The chain employs TRBV12-3 or TRBV12-4 and TRBJ2-5, with D maybe TRBD1 (6 bases). V dropped 6 bases and J dropped 1 base, with 12 bases sitting between them. This CDR3 is built from 14 residues.

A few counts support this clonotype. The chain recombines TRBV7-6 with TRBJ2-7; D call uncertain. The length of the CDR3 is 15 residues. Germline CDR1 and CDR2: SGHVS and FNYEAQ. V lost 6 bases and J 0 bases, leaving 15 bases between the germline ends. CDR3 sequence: CASRQVRQFSYEQYF. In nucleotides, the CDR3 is TGTGCCAGCAGGCAAGTACGGCAGTTCTCCTACGAGCAGTACTTC.

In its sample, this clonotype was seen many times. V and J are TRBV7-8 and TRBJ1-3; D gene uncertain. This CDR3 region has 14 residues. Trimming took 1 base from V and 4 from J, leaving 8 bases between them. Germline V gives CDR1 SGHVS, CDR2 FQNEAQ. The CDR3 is CASSLDGGGNTIYF. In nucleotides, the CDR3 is TGTGCCAGCAGCTTAGACGGTGGAGGAAACACCATATATTTT.

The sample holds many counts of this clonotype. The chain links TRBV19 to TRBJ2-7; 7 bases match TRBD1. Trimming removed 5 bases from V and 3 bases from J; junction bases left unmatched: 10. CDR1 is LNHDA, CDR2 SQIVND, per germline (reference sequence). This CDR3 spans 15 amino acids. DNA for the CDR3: TGTGCCAGTAGTTCGTCTTCGGGACAGTTCTACGAGCAGTACTTC. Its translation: CASSSSSGQFYEQYF.

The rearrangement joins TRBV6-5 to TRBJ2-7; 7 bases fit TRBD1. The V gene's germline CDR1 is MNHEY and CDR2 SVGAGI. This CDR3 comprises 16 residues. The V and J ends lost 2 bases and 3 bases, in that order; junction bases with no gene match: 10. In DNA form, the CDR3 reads TGTGCCAGCAGTTACCCGGATCAACAGGGGTACTACGAGCAGTACTTC. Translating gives CASSYPDQQGYYEQYF.

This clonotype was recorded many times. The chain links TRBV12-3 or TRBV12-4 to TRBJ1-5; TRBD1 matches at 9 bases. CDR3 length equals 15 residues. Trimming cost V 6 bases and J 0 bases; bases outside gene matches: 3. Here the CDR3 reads CASRGDRVSNQPQHF. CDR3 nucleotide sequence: TGTGCCAGCAGAGGGGACAGGGTTAGCAATCAGCCCCAGCATTTT.

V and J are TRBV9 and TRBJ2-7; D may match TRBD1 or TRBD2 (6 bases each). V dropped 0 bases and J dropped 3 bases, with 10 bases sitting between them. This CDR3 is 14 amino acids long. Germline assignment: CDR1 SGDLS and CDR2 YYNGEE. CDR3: CASSVEGGLYEQYF. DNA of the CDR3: TGTGCCAGCAGCGTAGAGGGGGGTCTCTACGAGCAGTACTTC. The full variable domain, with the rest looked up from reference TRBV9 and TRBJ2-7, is DSGVTQTPKHLITATGQRVTLRCSPRSGDLSVYWYQQSLDQGLQFLIQYYNGEERAKGNILERFSAQQFPDLHSELNLSSLELGDSALYFCASSVEGGLYEQYFGPGTRLTVT.

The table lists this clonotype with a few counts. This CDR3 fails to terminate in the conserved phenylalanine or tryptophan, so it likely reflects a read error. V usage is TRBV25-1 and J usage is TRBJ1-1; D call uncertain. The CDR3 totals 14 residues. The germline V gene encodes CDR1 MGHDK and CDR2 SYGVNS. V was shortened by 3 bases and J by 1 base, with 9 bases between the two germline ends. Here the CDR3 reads CASSEGKRNTEAFL. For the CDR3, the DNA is TGTGCCAGCAGTGAGGGAAAACGGAACACTGAAGCTTTCCTT.

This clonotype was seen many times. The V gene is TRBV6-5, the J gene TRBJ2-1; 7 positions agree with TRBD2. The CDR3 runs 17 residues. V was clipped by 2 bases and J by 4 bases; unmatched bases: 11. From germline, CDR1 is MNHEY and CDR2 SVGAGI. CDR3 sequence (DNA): TGTGCCAGCAGTTACGGCCCAGCGGGGTCTAAGTACAATGAGCAGTTCTTC. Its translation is CASSYGPAGSKYNEQFF.

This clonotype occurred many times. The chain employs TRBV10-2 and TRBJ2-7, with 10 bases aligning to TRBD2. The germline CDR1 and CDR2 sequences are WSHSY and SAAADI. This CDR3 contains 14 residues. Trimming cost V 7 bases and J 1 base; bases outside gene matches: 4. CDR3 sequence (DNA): TGCGCCAGCATTGGACTAGCGGATTCCTACGAGCAGTACTTC. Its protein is CASIGLADSYEQYF.

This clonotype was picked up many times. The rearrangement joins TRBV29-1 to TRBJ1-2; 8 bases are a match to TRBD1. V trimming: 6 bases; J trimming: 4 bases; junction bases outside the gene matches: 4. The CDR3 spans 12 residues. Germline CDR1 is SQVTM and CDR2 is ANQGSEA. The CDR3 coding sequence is TGCAGCGTAGGACAGGGTATCTATGGCTACACCTTC. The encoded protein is CSVGQGIYGYTF.

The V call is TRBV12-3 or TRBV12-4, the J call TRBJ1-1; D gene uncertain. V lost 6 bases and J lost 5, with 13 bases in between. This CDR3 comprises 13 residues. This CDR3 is CASSLQERTEAFF. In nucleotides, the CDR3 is TGTGCCAGCAGCCTCCAAGAACGGACTGAAGCTTTCTTT.

As DNA, the CDR3 is TGTGCCAGCAGTGAGACTAGCGAATCGGGGCAGTACTTC. Its protein product is CASSETSESGQYF. The chain employs TRBV6-1 and TRBJ2-7; 8 nucleotides align to TRBD2. V shed 3 bases, J shed 9 bases, and the junction held 7 bases outside the gene matches. The germline CDR1 and CDR2 sequences are MNHNS and SASEGT. CDR3 length: 13 amino acids.

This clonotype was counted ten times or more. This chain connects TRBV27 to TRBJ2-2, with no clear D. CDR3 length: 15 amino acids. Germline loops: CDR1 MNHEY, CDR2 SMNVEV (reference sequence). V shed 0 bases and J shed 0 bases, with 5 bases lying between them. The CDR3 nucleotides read TGTGCCAGCAGTTTATCCGGGCCGAACACCGGGGAGCTGTTTTTT. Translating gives CASSLSGPNTGELFF.

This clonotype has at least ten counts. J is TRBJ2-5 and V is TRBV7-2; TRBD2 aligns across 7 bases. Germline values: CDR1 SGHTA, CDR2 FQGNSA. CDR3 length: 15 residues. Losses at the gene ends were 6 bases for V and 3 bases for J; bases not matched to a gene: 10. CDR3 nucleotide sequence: TGTGCCAGCAGTCTGGGAGGGTTCGGGGAAGAGACCCAGTACTTC. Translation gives CASSLGGFGEETQYF.

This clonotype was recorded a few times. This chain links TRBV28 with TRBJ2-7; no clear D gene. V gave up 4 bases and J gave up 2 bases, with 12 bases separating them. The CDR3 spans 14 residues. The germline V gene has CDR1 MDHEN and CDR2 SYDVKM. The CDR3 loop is CASSSYEATYEQYF. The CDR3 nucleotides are TGTGCCAGCAGTTCATACGAGGCTACCTACGAGCAGTACTTC.

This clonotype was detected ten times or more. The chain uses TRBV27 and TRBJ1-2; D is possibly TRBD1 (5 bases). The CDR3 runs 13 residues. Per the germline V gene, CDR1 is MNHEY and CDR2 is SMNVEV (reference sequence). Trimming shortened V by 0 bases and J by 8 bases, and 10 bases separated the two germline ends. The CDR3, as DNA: TGTGCCAGCAGTTTATCGGATCAGGGAGGCTACACCTTC. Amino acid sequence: CASSLSDQGGYTF.

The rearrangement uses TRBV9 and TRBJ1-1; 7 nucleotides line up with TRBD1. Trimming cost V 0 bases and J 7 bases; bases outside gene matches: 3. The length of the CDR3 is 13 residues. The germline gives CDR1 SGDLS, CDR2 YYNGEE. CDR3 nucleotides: TGTGCCAGCAGCGTAGGGGGGGACAGTGAAGCTTTCTTT. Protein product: CASSVGGDSEAFF.

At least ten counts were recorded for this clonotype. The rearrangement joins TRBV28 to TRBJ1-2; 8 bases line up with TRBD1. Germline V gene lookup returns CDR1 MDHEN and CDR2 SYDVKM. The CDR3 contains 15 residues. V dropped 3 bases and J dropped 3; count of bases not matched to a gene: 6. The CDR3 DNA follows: TGTGCCAGCAGTTTTGCAGGGGGCGCCTACTATGGCTACACCTTC. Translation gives CASSFAGGAYYGYTF.